Listed below are T cell receptor beta chains from one sample, sequenced in a study of blood T cell repertoires in COVID-19. Here immunoSEQ multiplex PCR was the method, and the copy in TCRdb shows in-frame clones only, minus some. The sample lists approximately 160,000 clones, approximately 85% occurring once. The sample consisted of peripheral blood. These receptors were taken from a man in his forties who had recovered from COVID-19. The CDR3 runs from the conserved cysteine through the conserved F or W. Each record gives: CDR3 length, clone size, J gene, D gene, V gene, CDR3 DNA, CDR3 protein. The D gene is left open where the match is weak. The listing skips clone size in some rows; elsewhere it reads once, few, many or a size class.

12 | few | TRBJ2-3 | . | TRBV7-9 | TGTGCCAGCAGCACACGCACAGATACGCAGTATTTT | CASSTRTDTQYF
14 | . | TRBJ2-2 | TRBD1 | TRBV11-3 | TGTGCCAGCAGCTTTGACAGGGTTCCCGGGGAGCTGTTTTTT | CASSFDRVPGELFF
14 | . | TRBJ2-5 | TRBD2 | TRBV5-6 | TGTGCCAGCAGCGGGGGACTAAGTAAGGAGACCCAGTACTTC | CASSGGLSKETQYF
14 | . | TRBJ2-7 | . | TRBV11-2 | TGTGCCAGCAGCTTAGGAGACCAGGCCTACGAGCAGTACTTC | CASSLGDQAYEQYF
14 | . | TRBJ2-7 | TRBD2 | TRBV7-2 | TGTGCCAGCAGCTCCACTAGCGGGAGTTACGAGCAGTACTTC | CASSSTSGSYEQYF
14 | . | TRBJ2-1 | TRBD2 | TRBV6-5 | TGTGCCAGCAGTCTAGCGGGGAACTACAATGAGCAGTTCTTC | CASSLAGNYNEQFF
15 | . | TRBJ2-2 | . | TRBV4-3 | TGCGCCAGCAGCCAAGGAGTGGGGGCGGCGGGGGAGCTGTTTTTT | CASSQGVGAAGELFF
17 | . | TRBJ2-2 | TRBD1 | TRBV28 | TGTGCCAGCACCTCCCAGGGGGCAGGGGCGGGCACCGGGGAGCTGTTTTTT | CASTSQGAGAGTGELFF
16 | . | TRBJ2-1 | TRBD2 | TRBV6-2/TRBV6-3 | TGTGCCAGCAGTTACGAAGGCAGCGGGGCAATTCATGAGCAGTTCTTC | CASSYEGSGAIHEQFF
15 | . | TRBJ2-5 | . | TRBV4-2 | TGTGCCAGCAGCCAAGATGGAGGGGAACAAGAGACCCAGTACTTC | CASSQDGGEQETQYF
13 | . | TRBJ2-3 | . | TRBV7-8 | TGTGCCAGCAATCGGGTAATCACAGATACGCAGTATTTT | CASNRVITDTQYF
14 | few | TRBJ1-5 | . | TRBV6-1 | TGTGCCAGCAGTGAAGGTCCACCGGGTCAGCCCCAGCATTTT | CASSEGPPGQPQHF
12 | . | TRBJ1-1 | . | TRBV4-1 | TGCGCCAGCAGGGGGCTTTACACTGAAGCTTTCTTT | CASRGLYTEAFF
13 | . | TRBJ1-2 | . | TRBV19 | TGTGCCAGTAGTATAAAGAGTCCGTATGGCTACACCTTC | CASSIKSPYGYTF
16 | . | TRBJ2-6 | . | TRBV6-2/TRBV6-3 | TGTGCCAGCAGTTCGGGGTCCCACCCTGGGGCCAACGTCCTGACTTTC | CASSSGSHPGANVLTF
13 | . | TRBJ1-5 | TRBD1 | TRBV10-3 | TGTGCCATCAACGGACAGGAAAATCAGCCCCAGCATTTT | CAINGQENQPQHF
15 | . | TRBJ2-7 | TRBD2 | TRBV29-1 | TGCAGCATTTTAAAACTAGCGGGAGTTTCCTACGAGCAGTACTTC | CSILKLAGVSYEQYF
11 | . | TRBJ1-1 | . | TRBV29-1 | TGCAGCACAATGGAGGGGACTGAAGCTTTCTTT | CSTMEGTEAFF
15 | . | TRBJ2-1 | . | TRBV5-4 | TGTGCCAGCAGCTTGGCCGTGGTGGCCGACAATGAGCAGTTCTTC | CASSLAVVADNEQFF
13 | . | TRBJ1-2 | . | TRBV24-1 | TGTGCCATTGGGACAAGAAATGGCTATGGCTACACCTTC | CAIGTRNGYGYTF
15 | . | TRBJ2-7 | TRBD1 | TRBV6-2/TRBV6-3 | TGTGCCAGCAGTTACTCGTCGGGGACAGGGAGTTGGCAGTACTTC | CASSYSSGTGSWQYF
13 | . | TRBJ1-2 | TRBD1 | TRBV3-1/TRBV3-2 | TGTGCCAGCAGCACCCGGGACAGCAGGGGCTACACCTTC | CASSTRDSRGYTF
12 | . | TRBJ2-4 | TRBD1 | TRBV20-1 | TGCAGTGCTAGTAGGCAGGGACAGGATCAGTACTTC | CSASRQGQDQYF
16 | . | TRBJ1-4 | TRBD1 | TRBV4-3 | TGCGCCAGCAGCCAAGATGGGACAGGGAATTATGAAAAACTGTTTTTT | CASSQDGTGNYEKLFF
14 | . | TRBJ2-7 | TRBD1 | TRBV18 | TGTGCCAGCTCACCGCCGGGACAGCACTACGAGCAGTACTTC | CASSPPGQHYEQYF
15 | . | TRBJ2-7 | TRBD1 | TRBV7-9 | TGTGCCAGCAGCTTAGCGCCGGGACAGGGGGCTCAACAGTACTTC | CASSLAPGQGAQQYF
16 | . | TRBJ2-1 | TRBD2 | TRBV6-4 | TGTGCCAGCAGTGAATCCGGGACTAGCGGATACAATGAGCAGTTCTTC | CASSESGTSGYNEQFF
15 | . | TRBJ2-3 | . | TRBV7-8 | TGTGCCAGCGGCCGAGTGGCACAGACCACAGATACGCAGTATTTT | CASGRVAQTTDTQYF
16 | . | TRBJ2-1 | TRBD2 | TRBV24-1 | TGTGCCACCAGTGAGGCCCGACTAGCCCTCATTAATGAGCAGTTCTTC | CATSEARLALINEQFF
18 | . | TRBJ2-7 | . | TRBV5-4 | TGTGCCAGCAGCTTCGACTCCCGGGACAAAGAAGACTCCTACGAGCAGTACTTC | CASSFDSRDKEDSYEQYF
13 | . | TRBJ1-1 | . | TRBV7-9 | TGTGCCAGCAGCTTATTCGGGGAGGGAGAAGCTTTCTTT | CASSLFGEGEAFF
14 | . | TRBJ2-7 | . | TRBV4-3 | TGCGCCAGCAGCCTAGACCCCGGGACCTACGAGCAGTACTTC | CASSLDPGTYEQYF
11 | . | TRBJ1-6 | . | TRBV6-5 | TGTGCCAGCCCTATTAATTCACCCCTCCACTTT | CASPINSPLHF
16 | . | TRBJ1-1 | TRBD1 | TRBV27 | TGTGCCAGCAGTTTACGGGGGCACAGGGGGGTCACTGAAGCTTTCTTT | CASSLRGHRGVTEAFF
17 | . | TRBJ2-1 | . | TRBV12-1 | . | CASSSRFASGSRYEQFF
14 | . | TRBJ2-2 | TRBD1 | TRBV10-3 | TGTGCCCTCAGGGGACAGGAGGGTCCCGGGGAGCTGTTTTTT | CALRGQEGPGELFF
15 | few | TRBJ1-5 | TRBD1 | TRBV15 | TGTGCCACCAGCACCGGACAGGGCGTTAATCAGCCCCAGCATTTT | CATSTGQGVNQPQHF
15 | . | TRBJ1-2 | . | TRBV7-8 | TGTGCCAGCAGCCTAAACACAGGGTTACGGTATGGCTACACCTTC | CASSLNTGLRYGYTF
19 | few | TRBJ1-2 | . | TRBV6-4 | TGTGCCAGCATTAAGTTCACGAGGGAGGTCGAGGTCGGCCCCTATGGCTACACCTTC | CASIKFTREVEVGPYGYTF
15 | . | TRBJ2-1 | TRBD1 | TRBV11-2 | TGTGCCAGCAGCTTAATCGGGACAGGGTGGGGTGAGCAGTTCTTC | CASSLIGTGWGEQFF
12 | . | TRBJ1-2 | . | TRBV3-1/TRBV3-2 | TGTGCCAGCAGCATACGGGACTTTGGCTACACCTTC | CASSIRDFGYTF
21 | . | TRBJ2-4 | TRBD2 | TRBV6-2/TRBV6-3 | TGTGCCAGCAGTCCCCCCAGGCGGGGACTAGCGGGGGGGCAGGTCAAAAACATTCAGTACTTC | CASSPPRRGLAGGQVKNIQYF
14 | . | TRBJ2-2 | . | TRBV19 | TGTGCCAGTCGTCACTGGGGGGATGGCGGGGAGCTGTTTTTT | CASRHWGDGGELFF
12 | . | TRBJ2-3 | . | TRBV18 | TGTGCCAGCTCACCGTACACAGATACGCAGTATTTT | CASSPYTDTQYF
14 | once | TRBJ2-3 | . | TRBV11-2 | TGTGCCAGCAGCTTAGGGCTGGGCACAGATACGCAGTATTTT | CASSLGLGTDTQYF